These 20 T cell receptor beta chains came from one sample sequenced in a study of graft-versus-host responses after intestinal transplantation. Clones were sequenced by immunoSEQ multiplex PCR, and TCRdb holds only the in-frame ones, with some missing. There are some 17,000 clones in the sample; about 80% occur only once, and approximately 5% lies in the top ten. Researchers processed graft tissue to release intraepithelial and lamina propria lymphocytes. The sequencing used ileum tissue, collected 17 days after transplant. Source of these receptors: a human patient who received an intestinal transplant, so some T cells may come from the graft donor.

This sequence joins TRBV7-9 and TRBJ2-7, with D unresolved. Germline CDR1 is SEHNR and CDR2 is FQNEAQ (reference sequence). CDR3 size: 13 residues. V was pared by 2 bases and J by 7 bases, with 12 bases between. The CDR3 spells CASSLLNLREQYF. The CDR3 DNA follows: TGTGCCAGCAGCTTACTGAACCTACGGGAGCAGTACTTC.

The chain recombines TRBV10-3 with TRBJ2-3, with a tentative D call TRBD2 (5 bases). Germline V gene lookup returns CDR1 ENHRY and CDR2 SYGVKD. There are 14 residues in the CDR3. V lost 7 bases and J lost 6, with 17 bases in between. CDR3 nucleotides: TGTGCCATCAAAGGAGAAGCGGAATCCGATACGCAGTATTTT. This translates into CAIKGEAESDTQYF.

This clone was seen only once. V and J are TRBV5-1 and TRBJ1-1; D call uncertain. The CDR3 has 13 residues. The germline V gene has CDR1 SGHRS and CDR2 YFSETQ. V gave up 0 bases and J gave up 2 bases, with 5 bases separating them. The CDR3 nucleotides read TGCGCCAGCAGCTTGGTACTAAACACTGAAGCTTTCTTT. Protein product: CASSLVLNTEAFF. The full variable domain, its missing parts supplied by reference TRBV5-1 and TRBJ1-1, is KAGVTQTPRYLIKTRGQQVTLSCSPISGHRSVSWYQQTPGQGLQFLFEYFSETQRNKGNFPGRFSGRQFSNSRSEMNVSTLELGDSALYLCASSLVLNTEAFFGQGTRLTVV.

The chain combines TRBV2 with TRBJ2-7; a weak D match, TRBD1 (5 bases). Germline V gene data show CDR1 as SNHLY and CDR2 as FYNNEI. This CDR3 region has 14 residues. Trimming cost V 2 bases and J 2 bases, with 10 bases left between them. CDR3 sequence (DNA): TGTGCCAGCAGTGAAAGGGGTTTTACCTACGAGCAGTACTTC. This encodes CASSERGFTYEQYF. The full variable domain, in which reference TRBV2 and TRBJ2-7 provide the parts outside the CDR3, is EPEVTQTPSHQVTQMGQEVILRCVPISNHLYFYWYRQILGQKVEFLVSFYNNEISEKSEIFDDQFSVERPDGSNFTLKIRSTKLEDSAMYFCASSERGFTYEQYFGPGTRLTVT.

V gene TRBV19 combines with J gene TRBJ2-3; TRBD2 matches 7 bases. The V gene end was trimmed by 6 bases and the J gene end by 2 bases; junction bases not matched to a gene: 11. This CDR3 contains 16 residues. Germline assignment: CDR1 LNHDA and CDR2 SQIVND (reference sequence). CDR3: CASSPLAGVNTDTQYF. The CDR3 DNA follows: TGTGCCAGTAGCCCACTCGCGGGAGTGAACACAGATACGCAGTATTTT.

This clone occurred once. The rearrangement links TRBV18 to TRBJ2-2; D is perhaps TRBD1 or TRBD2 (6 bases each). Germline loops: CDR1 KGHSH, CDR2 LQKENI. Trimming took off 9 bases at V and 2 bases at J, with 10 bases between the two ends. The CDR3 length is 13 residues. The CDR3, as DNA: TGTGCCAGTCGCGGGACAAACACCGGGGAGCTGTTTTTT. As protein: CASRGTNTGELFF.

The chain joins TRBV7-8 to TRBJ2-7; TRBD1 is a possible D gene (6 bases). This CDR3 comprises 15 residues. The V gene lost 2 bases and the J gene lost 2 bases, with 13 bases spanning the gap. CDR1 and CDR2 (germline): SGHVS, FQNEAQ. CDR3 residues: CASSLSKGQTYEQYF. CDR3 in DNA: TGTGCCAGCAGCTTAAGCAAAGGACAGACCTACGAGCAGTACTTC.

In its sample, this clone was seen once. The J gene is TRBJ2-7, the V gene TRBV9, with 10 bases aligning to TRBD2. The CDR3 is 17 residues long. Germline-derived CDR1 and CDR2 are SGDLS and YYNGEE. V shed 4 bases and J 7 bases; nucleotides not matched to a gene: 17. As DNA, the CDR3 is TGTGCCAGCAGCCCCAGACAGCCTAGCGGGAGACGGAGAGAGCAGTACTTC. Translating gives CASSPRQPSGRRREQYF. Looking up the rest from reference TRBV9 and TRBJ2-7 gives the full variable domain: DSGVTQTPKHLITATGQRVTLRCSPRSGDLSVYWYQQSLDQGLQFLIQYYNGEERAKGNILERFSAQQFPDLHSELNLSSLELGDSALYFCASSPRQPSGRRREQYFGPGTRLTVT.

The chain is built from TRBV4-1 and TRBJ2-7, with a tentative D call TRBD2 (6 bases). V shed 2 bases and J shed 2 bases, with 13 bases lying between them. Per germline, CDR1 MGHRA and CDR2 YSYEKL. The CDR3 extends over 15 amino acids. The CDR3 reads CASSQMGTPAYEQYF. The CDR3 region has the DNA TGCGCCAGCAGCCAAATGGGGACTCCAGCCTACGAGCAGTACTTC.

This clone was found a few times. This rearrangement joins TRBV18 to TRBJ2-2; no clear D gene. Trimming removed 8 bases from V and 0 bases from J, with 10 bases in between. There are 14 residues in the CDR3. CDR1 KGHSH and CDR2 LQKENI come from the germline V gene. CDR3 amino acids: CASLRTSNTGELFF. The CDR3 region has the DNA TGTGCCAGCCTCCGGACCTCGAACACCGGGGAGCTGTTTTTT.

The chain is built from TRBV7-3 and TRBJ1-5; D ambiguous. This CDR3 has 15 residues. From germline, CDR1 is SGHTA and CDR2 FQGTGA. V dropped 4 bases and J dropped 5 bases, with 15 bases sitting between them. The CDR3 bases are TGTGCCAGCAGCTCCGGGAGTGCGGGCCATCAGCCCCAGCATTTT. Encoded protein: CASSSGSAGHQPQHF.

The chain links TRBV7-3 to TRBJ2-7, with D possibly TRBD1 on 7 matching bases. CDR3 length equals 13 residues. In germline, CDR1 is SGHTA, CDR2 FQGTGA. The V end was cut by 5 bases, the J end by 6 bases, with 14 bases between. The CDR3 sequence is CASSLGTAGEQYF. The CDR3 nucleotides read TGTGCCAGCAGCCTCGGGACAGCGGGCGAGCAGTACTTC. The entire variable domain, with the rest obtained from reference TRBV7-3 and TRBJ2-7, is as follows: GAGVSQTPSNKVTEKGKYVELRCDPISGHTALYWYRQSLGQGPEFLIYFQGTGAADDSGLPNDRFFAVRPEGSVSTLKIQRTERGDSAVYLCASSLGTAGEQYFGPGTRLTVT.

The rearrangement links TRBV28 to TRBJ2-4; 7 nucleotides line up with TRBD2. CDR1 and CDR2 (germline): MDHEN, SYDVKM. This CDR3 region has 17 residues. V shed 0 bases, J shed 0 bases, and the junction held 5 bases outside the gene matches. The CDR3 loop is CASSLCCGGVAKNIQYF. In DNA, the CDR3 is TGTGCCAGCAGTTTATGCTGCGGGGGAGTAGCCAAAAACATTCAGTACTTC.

This chain uses TRBV4-1 with TRBJ1-2, with a weak D call TRBD1 (5 bases). CDR1 is MGHRA and CDR2 is YSYEKL in the germline V gene. V dropped 2 bases and J dropped 4 bases, with 8 bases sitting between them. The CDR3 loop spans 13 amino acids. CDR3 region: CASSQYDSYGYTF. The CDR3 region has the DNA TGCGCCAGCAGCCAATACGACAGCTATGGCTACACCTTC.

This sequence joins TRBV28 and TRBJ1-2, with TRBD1 identical over 10 bases. Germline V gene sequence: CDR1 MDHEN, CDR2 SYDVKM. Trimming cost V 6 bases and J 7 bases; bases outside gene matches: 8. This CDR3 region has 14 residues. The CDR3, as DNA: TGTGCCAGCAGCCGCGGGACAGGGGTTCCTGGCTACACCTTC. Protein: CASSRGTGVPGYTF.

The chain combines TRBV27 with TRBJ2-7, with 8 nucleotides matching TRBD2. Germline lookup yields CDR1 MNHEY and CDR2 SMNVEV (reference sequence). The length of the CDR3 is 14 residues. Trimming took 6 bases from V and 4 from J; bases not matched to a gene: 8. CDR3 sequence: CASSPTSGGYEQYF. CDR3 nucleotide sequence: TGTGCCAGCAGCCCAACTAGCGGCGGTTACGAGCAGTACTTC.

The V gene is TRBV27, the J gene TRBJ1-4; D is perhaps TRBD1 (5 bases). There are 16 residues in the CDR3. Germline V gene lookup returns CDR1 MNHEY and CDR2 SMNVEV (reference sequence). Trimming took 3 bases from V and 6 from J, leaving 17 bases between them. The CDR3 DNA is TGTGCCAGCAGTTTGTTTCGAACAGGAGCTGATGAAAAACTGTTTTTT. This translates into CASSLFRTGADEKLFF.

This clone was counted only a few times. The rearrangement uses TRBV5-6 and TRBJ1-1, with D hard to call. In germline, CDR1 is SGHDT, CDR2 YYEEEE. V lost 1 base to trimming and J lost 0 bases, with 1 base between them. CDR3 length: 12 amino acids. This CDR3 reads CASSLLNTEAFF. CDR3 coding DNA: TGTGCCAGCAGCTTGCTGAACACTGAAGCTTTCTTT.

The V gene is TRBV7-9, the J gene TRBJ2-7; D might be TRBD2 (6 bases). Trimming took off 10 bases at V and 4 bases at J, with 17 bases between the two ends. Per the germline V gene, CDR1 is SEHNR and CDR2 is FQNEAQ (reference sequence). CDR3 length equals 13 residues. The chain's CDR3 is CAIIRERPYEQYF. The CDR3 DNA reads as TGTGCCATAATCCGGGAGCGCCCATACGAGCAGTACTTC.

In this sample, this clone turned up once. V gene TRBV11-2 combines with J gene TRBJ1-1; D remains unclear. Germline CDR1 and CDR2: SGHAT and FQNNGV. The ends were cut back, 3 bases at V and 1 base at J, with 15 bases in the middle. CDR3 size: 16 residues. Written as DNA, the CDR3 is TGTGCCAGCAGCTTCTCTGTTGTCCGGAAGAACACTGAAGCTTTCTTT. Its protein is CASSFSVVRKNTEAFF.